Below are 10 T cell receptor beta chains sequenced from a single sample in a study of blood T cell repertoires in COVID-19. Profiled with immunoSEQ multiplex PCR; TCRdb holds only in-frame clones, not every one. The sample contains roughly 200,000 clones, over 75% of which appear only once. Sequencing was done on a sample of peripheral blood. These receptors all stem from a human donor with active or convalescent COVID-19. The donor label of this sample is uncertain.

This sequence joins TRBV7-9 and TRBJ1-2, with no clear D. The CDR3 spans 12 residues. Germline V gene lookup returns CDR1 SEHNR and CDR2 FQNEAQ (reference sequence). V lost 3 bases to trimming and J lost 7 bases, with 9 bases between them. The CDR3 here is CASSFGEGGYTF. The CDR3 DNA reads as TGTGCCAGCAGCTTCGGTGAGGGTGGCTACACCTTC. The full variable domain, with the rest looked up from reference TRBV7-9 and TRBJ1-2, is DTGVSQNPRHKITKRGQNVTFRCDPISEHNRLYWYRQTLGQGPEFLTYFQNEAQLEKSRLLSDRFSAERPKGSFSTLEIQRTEQGDSAMYLCASSFGEGGYTFGSGTRLTVV.

The chain joins TRBV7-9 to TRBJ2-2; TRBD1 is a possible D gene (6 bases). Germline values: CDR1 SEHNR, CDR2 FQNEAQ (reference sequence). Trimming removed 5 bases from V and 6 bases from J, with 19 bases in between. The CDR3 has 16 amino acids. In DNA form, the CDR3 reads TGTGCCAGCAGCCTACCCCCCGTACAGGGTCCCGGGGAGCTGTTTTTT. Translated: CASSLPPVQGPGELFF.

The chain links TRBV29-1 to TRBJ2-7; maybe TRBD1 (6 bases). The V and J ends lost 3 bases and 2 bases respectively, with 14 bases between them. CDR3 size: 14 residues. Germline CDR1 reads SQVTM; CDR2 reads ANQGSEA. The CDR3 is CSVEGAAKPYEQYF. The CDR3 DNA reads TGCAGCGTTGAGGGGGCAGCAAAGCCCTACGAGCAGTACTTC.

The gene calls are TRBV2 and TRBJ1-1, with 9 bases aligning to TRBD1. V shed 4 bases and J 1 base; nucleotides not matched to a gene: 13. The germline gives CDR1 SNHLY, CDR2 FYNNEI. The CDR3 sequence is 18 residues long. CDR3 sequence: CASSGIGQGRVWNTEAFF. Written as DNA, the CDR3 is TGTGCCAGCAGTGGGATCGGACAGGGGAGAGTCTGGAACACTGAAGCTTTCTTT.

For the CDR3, the DNA is TGTGCCAGCAGCGAGGCGGGCTCCTATAATTCACCCCTCCACTTT. Translation gives CASSEAGSYNSPLHF. The V call is TRBV9, the J call TRBJ1-6; D unclear. The germline V and J ends were trimmed by 3 bases and 0 bases, with 7 bases remaining between them. The CDR3 is 15 amino acids. Germline values: CDR1 SGDLS, CDR2 YYNGEE.

This rearrangement joins TRBV30 to TRBJ1-5; D uncertain. The CDR3 is made up of 15 amino acids. The V gene lost 3 bases and the J gene lost 6 bases, with 18 bases spanning the gap. Germline V CDR1 and CDR2: GTSNPN, SVGIG (reference sequence). The DNA of the CDR3 is TGTGCCTGGAGCGCTAGGTCGGGAGGGATTCAGCCCCAGCATTTT. Translating it yields CAWSARSGGIQPQHF.

CDR3 nucleotide sequence: TGTGCCAGCAGCCCCGTAAGGGGGAACACTGAAGCTTTCTTT. It is translated as CASSPVRGNTEAFF. This chain links TRBV7-9 with TRBJ1-1; D is possibly TRBD1 (5 bases). The V end lost 5 bases, the J end lost 1 base, and 11 bases lay between the germline ends. Germline V lookup: CDR1 SEHNR, CDR2 FQNEAQ (reference sequence). This CDR3 comprises 14 residues. The full variable domain, with the rest looked up from reference TRBV7-9 and TRBJ1-1, is DTGVSQNPRHKITKRGQNVTFRCDPISEHNRLYWYRQTLGQGPEFLTYFQNEAQLEKSRLLSDRFSAERPKGSFSTLEIQRTEQGDSAMYLCASSPVRGNTEAFFGQGTRLTVV.

This clone was recorded many times. V gene TRBV5-6 combines with J gene TRBJ2-4; TRBD2 is a possible D gene (6 bases). The CDR3 spans 13 residues. The germline CDR1 and CDR2 sequences are SGHDT and YYEEEE. Between the trimmed V and J ends, which lost 6 bases and 5 bases, there was a span of 12 bases. In DNA form, the CDR3 reads TGTGCCAGCACCGTAAGGGAGGAAAACATTCAGTACTTC. Its protein product is CASTVREENIQYF.

The CDR3 loop is CASSYSTGVYYEQYF. The CDR3 DNA reads as TGTGCCAGCAGTTACTCGACGGGAGTGTACTACGAGCAGTACTTC. This sequence joins TRBV6-5 and TRBJ2-7; perhaps TRBD2 as D (6 bases). The germline V and J ends were trimmed by 0 bases and 3 bases, with 12 bases remaining between them. CDR1 MNHEY and CDR2 SVGAGI come from the germline V gene. This CDR3 is 15 amino acids long.

This chain connects TRBV9 to TRBJ1-4; D gene uncertain. The CDR3 runs 17 residues. V was shortened by 3 bases and J by 3 bases, with 18 bases between the two germline ends. CDR1 and CDR2 (germline): SGDLS, YYNGEE. CDR3 in amino acids: CASSESSMEMANEKLFF. In nucleotides, the CDR3 is TGTGCCAGCAGCGAGAGTTCGATGGAGATGGCTAATGAAAAACTGTTTTTT. The full variable domain, completed using reference TRBV9 and TRBJ1-4, is DSGVTQTPKHLITATGQRVTLRCSPRSGDLSVYWYQQSLDQGLQFLIQYYNGEERAKGNILERFSAQQFPDLHSELNLSSLELGDSALYFCASSESSMEMANEKLFFGSGTQLSVL.